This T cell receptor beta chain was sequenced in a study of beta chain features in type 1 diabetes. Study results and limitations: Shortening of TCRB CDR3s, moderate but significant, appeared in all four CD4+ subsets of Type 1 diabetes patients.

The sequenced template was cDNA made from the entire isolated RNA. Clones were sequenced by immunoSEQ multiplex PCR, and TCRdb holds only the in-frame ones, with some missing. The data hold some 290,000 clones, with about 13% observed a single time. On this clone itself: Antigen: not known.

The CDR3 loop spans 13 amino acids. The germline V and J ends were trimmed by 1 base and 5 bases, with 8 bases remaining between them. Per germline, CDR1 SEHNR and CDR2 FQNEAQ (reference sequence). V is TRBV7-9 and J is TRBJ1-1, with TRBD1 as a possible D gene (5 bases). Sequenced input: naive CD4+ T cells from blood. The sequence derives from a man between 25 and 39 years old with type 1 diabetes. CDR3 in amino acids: CASSLEGETEAFF. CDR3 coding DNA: TGTGCCAGCAGCTTAGAAGGGGAAACTGAAGCTTTCTTT.